A single sample is the source of the 29 T cell receptor beta chains below, sequenced in a study of beta chain features in type 1 diabetes. General study results and limits: All four CD4+ subsets from Type 1 diabetes patients carried moderately but significantly shorter TCRB CDR3s.

The antigens for these receptors are not known. The authors reverse transcribed all of the isolated RNA, so sequencing captured expressed TCRB transcripts. Generated by immunoSEQ multiplex PCR, the TCRdb table keeps only in-frame clones and is missing some. The sample lists roughly 140,000 clones, about 9.3% occurring once. The sequencing sample was made of central memory CD4+ T cells from blood. The receptors originated from a young man with type 1 diabetes.

The rearrangement joins TRBV6-6 to TRBJ2-5; D may be TRBD2 (5 bases). Per germline, CDR1 MNHNY and CDR2 SVGAGI (reference sequence). V gave up 7 bases and J gave up 1 base, with 13 bases separating them. CDR3 length: 14 residues. The CDR3 sequence: CASIPAAGQETQYF. The CDR3 DNA follows: TGTGCCAGCATCCCAGCGGCGGGCCAAGAGACCCAGTACTTC.

The gene calls are TRBV6-5 and TRBJ2-7, with TRBD1 identical over 7 bases. Per germline, CDR1 MNHEY and CDR2 SVGAGI. The CDR3 runs to 14 residues. The J segment lost 4 bases and the V segment lost 6 bases, leaving 9 bases of the junction unmatched. CDR3: CASSRGTEPYEQYF. The CDR3 DNA reads as TGTGCCAGCAGCCGTGGGACAGAGCCTTACGAGCAGTACTTC.

There are a few counts of this clone. The chain recombines TRBV7-9 with TRBJ1-2, with TRBD1 matching 7 bases. V shed 5 bases and J 3 bases; nucleotides not matched to a gene: 6. This CDR3 contains 14 residues. The V gene's germline CDR1 is SEHNR and CDR2 FQNEAQ (reference sequence). CDR3 DNA sequence: TGTGCCAGCAGCAGGGGACAGATCGACTATGGCTACACCTTC. This encodes CASSRGQIDYGYTF.

The CDR3: CASSFHRDNIQYF. The CDR3 DNA sequence: TGTGCCAGCAGTTTCCACAGGGACAACATTCAGTACTTC. The V call is TRBV28, the J call TRBJ2-4, with TRBD1 as a possible D gene (6 bases). V lost 3 bases, J lost 7 bases, and 10 bases lay in between. The CDR3 totals 13 residues. Looked up from germline, CDR1 is MDHEN and CDR2 is SYDVKM.

This chain joins TRBV6-5 and TRBJ2-1; D is possibly TRBD2 (6 bases). Per germline, CDR1 MNHEY and CDR2 SVGAGI. V lost 6 bases and J 6 bases, leaving 15 bases between the germline ends. The CDR3 extends over 14 amino acids. The CDR3 sequence: CASSRDWQSNEQFF. The DNA for the CDR3 is TGTGCCAGCAGCCGGGACTGGCAGTCCAATGAGCAGTTCTTC.

This sequence joins TRBV7-2 and TRBJ2-7; 11 nucleotides align to TRBD2. TRBJ2-1 matches the DNA end more closely, so the J call is doubtful. Germline CDR1 SGHTA, CDR2 FQGNSA. The CDR3 has 15 amino acids. This CDR3 is CASSLQTSGNNEQFF. In nucleotides, the CDR3 is TGTGCCAGCAGCTTACAGACTAGCGGGAACAATGAGCAGTTCTTC.

This clone was recorded a few times. The chain links TRBV6-5 to TRBJ1-1; TRBD1 is a possible D gene (5 bases). CDR3 length equals 13 residues. Between the trimmed V and J ends, which lost 6 bases and 1 base, there was a span of 9 bases. CDR1 and CDR2 (germline): MNHEY, SVGAGI. This chain's CDR3 is CASSPGQNTEAFF. CDR3 sequence (DNA): TGTGCCAGCAGCCCCGGACAGAACACTGAAGCTTTCTTT.

This clone was seen a few times. V and J are TRBV11-2 and TRBJ2-6; D is uncertain. V lost 5 bases and J 3 bases, leaving 8 bases between the germline ends. The CDR3 runs 14 residues. Germline CDR1 SGHAT, CDR2 FQNNGV. The CDR3 DNA is TGTGCCAGCAGCCCAGTACGTGGGGCCAACGTCCTGACTTTC. Translation: CASSPVRGANVLTF.

The chain joins TRBV5-1 to TRBJ2-1; maybe TRBD1 (6 bases). The germline CDR1 and CDR2 sequences are SGHRS and YFSETQ. Trimming removed 2 bases at V and 1 base at J, with 13 bases between. The CDR3 runs 16 residues. The DNA of the CDR3 is TGCGCCAGCAGCTTTTCGGGACAAAGTTCCTACAATGAGCAGTTCTTC. Translation gives CASSFSGQSSYNEQFF.

The chain links TRBV7-3 to TRBJ1-4; 9 nucleotides agree with TRBD1. Unmatched junction bases numbered 3, after V lost 5 bases and J lost 2 bases. Germline values: CDR1 SGHTA, CDR2 FQGTGA. The CDR3 length is 15 residues. CDR3: CASSPTGGTNEKLFF. In DNA, the CDR3 is TGTGCCAGCAGCCCGACAGGGGGTACTAATGAAAAACTGTTTTTT.

This rearrangement joins TRBV5-1 to TRBJ2-5, with D perhaps matching TRBD2 (6 bases). The V gene's germline CDR1 is SGHRS and CDR2 YFSETQ. Trimming pared 5 bases from V and 2 bases from J, leaving 13 bases between. The CDR3 covers 14 residues. CDR3 amino acids: CASRASAEQETQYF. CDR3 in DNA: TGCGCCAGCAGGGCTAGCGCCGAACAAGAGACCCAGTACTTC.

The V call is TRBV11-2, the J call TRBJ1-2, with 8 bases lining up with TRBD1. The junction had 4 bases not matched to a gene; V was cut back by 5 bases and J by 8 bases. Germline lookup yields CDR1 SGHAT and CDR2 FQNNGV. CDR3 length: 12 residues. CDR3 sequence (DNA): TGTGCCAGCAGCAGGACAGGGATAGGCTACACCTTC. Translating gives CASSRTGIGYTF.

The rearrangement links TRBV7-9 to TRBJ2-5, with D perhaps matching TRBD2 (6 bases). CDR1 is SEHNR and CDR2 is FQNEAQ in the germline V gene (reference sequence). Trimming cost V 5 bases and J 6 bases, with 16 bases left between them. The CDR3 consists of 14 residues. This CDR3 reads CASSPGTGFQTQYF. Here the CDR3 DNA reads TGTGCCAGCAGCCCCGGGACTGGTTTCCAGACCCAGTACTTC.

This clone was detected only a few times. The chain is built from TRBV4-2 and TRBJ2-2, with D possibly being TRBD1 (5 bases). Germline V gene data show CDR1 as LGHNA and CDR2 as YNFKEQ. This CDR3 is 13 amino acids long. Trimming removed 2 bases from V and 5 bases from J, with 6 bases in between. CDR3: CASSQQGTGELFF. In nucleotides, the CDR3 is TGTGCCAGCAGCCAACAGGGTACCGGGGAGCTGTTTTTT.

In this sample, this clone turned up a few times. The chain is built from TRBV23-1 and TRBJ1-5, with 7 bases lining up with TRBD1. TRBV23-1 is assigned to the ORF class and has an uncertain function. The V and J ends lost 2 bases and 0 bases, in that order; junction bases with no gene match: 4. CDR3 length: 16 residues. The CDR3 reads CASSQGDRVSNQPQHF. The CDR3 nucleotides read TGCGCCAGCAGTCAAGGAGACAGGGTTAGCAATCAGCCCCAGCATTTT.

The J gene is TRBJ2-5, the V gene TRBV28; 7 nucleotides align to TRBD2. CDR1 MDHEN and CDR2 SYDVKM come from the germline V gene. The CDR3 loop spans 13 amino acids. Unmatched junction bases numbered 8, after V lost 8 bases and J lost 5 bases. This chain's CDR3 is CASGRANGETQYF. The CDR3 nucleotides read TGTGCCAGCGGGAGGGCCAACGGGGAGACCCAGTACTTC.

This chain's CDR3 is CASSQEGRGQGHQPQHF. The CDR3 DNA sequence: TGCGCCAGCAGCCAAGAAGGCCGGGGACAGGGACATCAGCCCCAGCATTTT. The chain joins TRBV4-1 to TRBJ1-5; 9 bases align to TRBD1. Germline CDR1 and CDR2: MGHRA and YSYEKL. V lost 0 bases and J lost 5; bases outside the gene matches: 8. The CDR3 extends over 17 amino acids.

This clone was counted between two and nine times. This chain connects TRBV11-2 to TRBJ2-7, with unresolved D. The CDR3 consists of 14 residues. CDR1 is SGHAT and CDR2 is FQNNGV in the germline V gene. Trimming pared 5 bases from V and 3 bases from J, leaving 14 bases between. The CDR3 coding sequence is TGTGCCAGCAGCGACCAGACTTGGAACTACGAGCAGTACTTC. Translation gives CASSDQTWNYEQYF.

The chain links TRBV5-4 to TRBJ2-1; D might be TRBD2 (6 bases). CDR3 length equals 15 residues. The ends were cut back, 2 bases at V and 3 bases at J, with 12 bases in the middle. Germline lookup yields CDR1 SGHNT and CDR2 YYREEE (reference sequence). The CDR3, as DNA: TGTGCCAGCAGCTTCGCCGGGACTGTCTACAATGAGCAGTTCTTC. It specifies CASSFAGTVYNEQFF.

The chain has TRBV18 and TRBJ1-4; D remains ambiguous. The germline CDR1 and CDR2 sequences are KGHSH and LQKENI. Between the trimmed V and J ends, which lost 0 bases and 8 bases, there was a span of 10 bases. The length of the CDR3 is 14 residues. The CDR3 region has the DNA TGTGCCAGCTCACCACCGTCAGGAAACGAAAAACTGTTTTTT. This gives the protein CASSPPSGNEKLFF.

The rearrangement links TRBV27 to TRBJ2-7; 12 nucleotides align to TRBD2. There are 16 residues in the CDR3. The V gene's germline CDR1 is MNHEY and CDR2 SMNVEV (reference sequence). Losses at the gene ends were 6 bases for V and 0 bases for J; bases not matched to a gene: 6. CDR3 bases: TGTGCCAGCAGCCGACGACTAGCGGGAGACTCCTACGAGCAGTACTTC. Residues: CASSRRLAGDSYEQYF.

This clone has just a few counts. This chain uses TRBV4-2 with TRBJ2-7; 7 bases agree with TRBD2. CDR1 is LGHNA, CDR2 YNFKEQ, per germline. CDR3 length: 15 residues. V trimming: 1 base; J trimming: 4 bases; junction bases outside the gene matches: 7. The CDR3 region is CASSQGRTSQYEQYF. The CDR3 DNA is TGTGCCAGCAGCCAAGGCCGGACTAGTCAATACGAGCAGTACTTC.

This clone was observed a few times. In the same sample, other DNA sequences code for this CDR3. The V call is TRBV4-1, the J call TRBJ2-4; 7 nucleotides line up with TRBD1. Germline V gene data show CDR1 as MGHRA and CDR2 as YSYEKL. V trimming: 1 base; J trimming: 2 bases; junction bases outside the gene matches: 2. This CDR3 is built from 15 residues. The CDR3, as DNA: TGCGCCAGCAGCCAAGGACAGGGAACCAAAAACATTCAGTACTTC. This translates into CASSQGQGTKNIQYF.

This clone was observed a handful of times. This chain joins TRBV19 and TRBJ2-3; TRBD2 is a possible D gene (5 bases). V lost 6 bases to trimming and J lost 2 bases, with 12 bases between them. Germline lookup yields CDR1 LNHDA and CDR2 SQIVND (reference sequence). CDR3 length equals 14 residues. CDR3 nucleotides: TGTGCCAGTAGAGTAAGCGGTTCCACAGATACGCAGTATTTT. The encoded protein is CASRVSGSTDTQYF.

The chain uses TRBV2 and TRBJ1-5; D remains ambiguous. The germline V gene has CDR1 SNHLY and CDR2 FYNNEI. The V and J ends lost 4 bases and 2 bases respectively, with 9 bases between them. CDR3 length: 14 residues. The DNA of the CDR3 is TGTGCCAGCAGTGCGCTTGGGCGCAATCAGCCCCAGCATTTT. Residues: CASSALGRNQPQHF.

This chain connects TRBV6-1 to TRBJ1-4, with a tentative D call TRBD1 (5 bases). Trimming took off 6 bases at V and 2 bases at J, with 7 bases between the two ends. Germline CDR1 reads MNHNS; CDR2 reads SASEGT. The CDR3 consists of 13 residues. The CDR3 reads CASRQETNEKLFF. The CDR3 DNA is TGTGCCAGCAGACAGGAGACTAATGAAAAACTGTTTTTT.

The gene calls are TRBV25-1 and TRBJ1-5; D remains unclear. The CDR3 runs 13 residues. Germline CDR1 and CDR2: MGHDK and SYGVNS. Trimming pared 5 bases from V and 7 bases from J, leaving 12 bases between. CDR3 sequence: CASSLTGGQPQHF. CDR3 DNA sequence: TGTGCCAGCAGTTTGACGGGCGGGCAGCCCCAGCATTTT.

The rearrangement uses TRBV28 and TRBJ2-6, with TRBD1 as a possible D gene (6 bases). The CDR3 has 15 amino acids. The germline V gene has CDR1 MDHEN and CDR2 SYDVKM. V was cut by 7 bases and J by 2 bases, with 12 bases left in between. The CDR3 DNA follows: TGTGCCAGCACTACAGGGTCGGCTGGGGCCAACGTCCTGACTTTC. It yields the protein CASTTGSAGANVLTF. The whole variable domain, remainder taken from reference TRBV28 and TRBJ2-6, is DVKVTQSSRYLVKRTGEKVFLECVQDMDHENMFWYRQDPGLGLRLIYFSYDVKMKEKGDIPEGYSVSREKKERFSLILESASTNQTSMYLCASTTGSAGANVLTFGAGSRLTVL.

This clone was observed at least ten times. The chain combines TRBV4-2 with TRBJ1-2; D gene unclear. Trimming pared 0 bases from V and 1 base from J, leaving 9 bases between. The CDR3 is 15 residues long. The germline CDR1 and CDR2 sequences are LGHNA and YNFKEQ. CDR3 in DNA: TGTGCCAGCAGCCAAGAGAACTTTGTTAACTATGGCTACACCTTC. Its translation is CASSQENFVNYGYTF.